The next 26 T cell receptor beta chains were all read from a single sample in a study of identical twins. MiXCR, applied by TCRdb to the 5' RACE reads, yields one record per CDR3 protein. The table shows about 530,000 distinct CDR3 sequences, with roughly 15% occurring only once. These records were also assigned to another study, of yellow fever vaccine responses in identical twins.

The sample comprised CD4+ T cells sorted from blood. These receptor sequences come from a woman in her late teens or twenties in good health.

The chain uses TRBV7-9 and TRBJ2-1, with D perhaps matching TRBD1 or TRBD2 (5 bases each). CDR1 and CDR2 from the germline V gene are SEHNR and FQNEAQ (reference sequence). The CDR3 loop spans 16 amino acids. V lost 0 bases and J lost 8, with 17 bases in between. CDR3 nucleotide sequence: TGTGCCAGCAGCTTAGCCCGGGACCCCGGGTTGGATGAGCAGTTCTTC. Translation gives CASSLARDPGLDEQFF.

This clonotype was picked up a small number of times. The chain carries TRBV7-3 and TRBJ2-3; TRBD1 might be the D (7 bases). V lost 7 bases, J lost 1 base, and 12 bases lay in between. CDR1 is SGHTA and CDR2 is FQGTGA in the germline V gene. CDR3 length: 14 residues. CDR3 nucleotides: TGTGCCAGCAACCGGGGGACAGGCACAGATACGCAGTATTTT. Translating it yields CASNRGTGTDTQYF.

CDR3 sequence: CAISVQGTGETQYF. In DNA form, the CDR3 reads TGTGCCATCAGTGTTCAAGGGACTGGGGAGACCCAGTACTTC. This rearrangement joins TRBV10-3 to TRBJ2-5, with D perhaps TRBD2 (6 bases). The CDR3 is 14 amino acids. Deletions cut 4 bases from V and 5 bases from J, with 14 bases between. Germline CDR1 ENHRY, CDR2 SYGVKD.

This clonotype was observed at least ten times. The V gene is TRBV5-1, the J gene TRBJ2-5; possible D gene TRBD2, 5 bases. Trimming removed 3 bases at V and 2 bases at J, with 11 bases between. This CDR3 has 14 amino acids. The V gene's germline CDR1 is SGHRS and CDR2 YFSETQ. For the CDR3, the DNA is TGCGCCAGCAGCTCGGGGAGTTCACAAGAGACCCAGTACTTC. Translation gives CASSSGSSQETQYF.

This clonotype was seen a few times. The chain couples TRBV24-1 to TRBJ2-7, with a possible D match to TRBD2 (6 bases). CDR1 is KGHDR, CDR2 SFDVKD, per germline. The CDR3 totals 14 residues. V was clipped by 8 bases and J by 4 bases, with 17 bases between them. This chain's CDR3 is CATIRPGLLYEQYV. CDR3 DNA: TGTGCCACCATCCGTCCGGGACTCCTATACGAGCAGTACGTC.

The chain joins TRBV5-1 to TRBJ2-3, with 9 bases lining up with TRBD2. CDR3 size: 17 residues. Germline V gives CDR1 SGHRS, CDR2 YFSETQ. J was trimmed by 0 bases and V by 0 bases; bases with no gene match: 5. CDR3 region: CASSLGLAGSSTDTQYF. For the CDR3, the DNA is TGCGCCAGCAGCTTGGGGCTAGCGGGGTCTAGCACAGATACGCAGTATTTT.

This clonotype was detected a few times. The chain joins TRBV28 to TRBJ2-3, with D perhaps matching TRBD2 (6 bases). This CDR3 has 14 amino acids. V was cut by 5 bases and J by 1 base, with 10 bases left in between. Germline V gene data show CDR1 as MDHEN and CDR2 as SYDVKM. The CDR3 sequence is CASSKSGRTDTQYF. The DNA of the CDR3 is TGTGCCAGCAGTAAAAGCGGGCGCACAGATACGCAGTATTTT. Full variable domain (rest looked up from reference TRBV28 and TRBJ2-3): DVKVTQSSRYLVKRTGEKVFLECVQDMDHENMFWYRQDPGLGLRLIYFSYDVKMKEKGDIPEGYSVSREKKERFSLILESASTNQTSMYLCASSKSGRTDTQYFGPGTRLTVL.

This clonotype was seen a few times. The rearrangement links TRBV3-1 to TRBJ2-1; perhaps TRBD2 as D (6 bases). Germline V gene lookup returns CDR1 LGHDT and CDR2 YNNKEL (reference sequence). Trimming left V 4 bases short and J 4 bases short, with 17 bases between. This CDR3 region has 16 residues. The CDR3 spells CASSPSAGSGYNEQFF. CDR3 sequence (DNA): TGTGCCAGCAGCCCCTCCGCGGGATCTGGGTACAATGAGCAGTTCTTC.

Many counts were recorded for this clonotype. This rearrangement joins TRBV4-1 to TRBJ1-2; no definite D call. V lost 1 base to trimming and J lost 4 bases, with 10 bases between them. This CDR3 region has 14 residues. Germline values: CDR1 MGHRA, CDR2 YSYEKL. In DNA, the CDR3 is TGCGCCAGCAGCCAAGCCAGAGTCTTCTATGGCTACACCTTC. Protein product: CASSQARVFYGYTF.

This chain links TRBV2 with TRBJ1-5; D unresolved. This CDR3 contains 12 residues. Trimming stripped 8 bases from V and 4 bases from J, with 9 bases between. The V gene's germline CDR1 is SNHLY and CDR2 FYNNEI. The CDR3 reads CASATGNQPQHF. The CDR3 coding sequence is TGTGCCAGCGCGACGGGGAATCAGCCCCAGCATTTT.

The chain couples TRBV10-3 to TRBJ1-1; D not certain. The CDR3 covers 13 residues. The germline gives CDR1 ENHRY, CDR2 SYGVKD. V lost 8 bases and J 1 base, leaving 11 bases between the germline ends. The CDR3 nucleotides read TGTGCCATCTCGGGCGGAGAGAACACTGAAGCTTTCTTT. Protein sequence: CAISGGENTEAFF.

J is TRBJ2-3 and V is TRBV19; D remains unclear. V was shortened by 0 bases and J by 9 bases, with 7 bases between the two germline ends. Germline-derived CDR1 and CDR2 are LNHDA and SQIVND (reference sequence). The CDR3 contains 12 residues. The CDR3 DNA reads TGTGCCAGTAGTATAGAGGTGGGGACGCAGTATTTT. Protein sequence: CASSIEVGTQYF.

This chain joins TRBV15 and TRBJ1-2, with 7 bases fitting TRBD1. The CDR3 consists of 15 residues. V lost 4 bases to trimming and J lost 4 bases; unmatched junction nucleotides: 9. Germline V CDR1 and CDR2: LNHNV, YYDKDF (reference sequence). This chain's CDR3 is CATSTSWTGSYGYTF. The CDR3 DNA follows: TGTGCCACCAGCACCTCGTGGACAGGAAGCTATGGCTACACCTTC.

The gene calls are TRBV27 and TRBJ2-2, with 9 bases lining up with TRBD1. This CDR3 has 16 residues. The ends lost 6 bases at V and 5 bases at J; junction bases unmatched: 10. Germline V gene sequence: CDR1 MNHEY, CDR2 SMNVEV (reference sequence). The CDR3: CASRVPGQGTTGELFF. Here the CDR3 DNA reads TGTGCCAGCAGGGTCCCGGGACAGGGTACGACCGGGGAGCTGTTTTTT.

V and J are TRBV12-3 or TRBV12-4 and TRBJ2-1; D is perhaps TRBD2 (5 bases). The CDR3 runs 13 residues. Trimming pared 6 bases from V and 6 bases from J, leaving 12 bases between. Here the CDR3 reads CASSPPEANEQFF. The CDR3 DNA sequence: TGTGCCAGCAGCCCACCGGAGGCCAATGAGCAGTTCTTC.

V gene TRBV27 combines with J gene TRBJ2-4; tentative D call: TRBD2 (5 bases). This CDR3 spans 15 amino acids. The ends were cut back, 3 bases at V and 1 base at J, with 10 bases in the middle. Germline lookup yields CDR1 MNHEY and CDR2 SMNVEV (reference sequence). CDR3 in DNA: TGTGCCAGCAGTTTGCGTCGGGGTGCCAAAAACATTCAGTACTTC. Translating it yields CASSLRRGAKNIQYF.

The CDR3 sequence is CSARDPGVAGELFF. DNA of the CDR3: TGCAGTGCTAGAGATCCCGGGGTGGCCGGGGAGCTGTTTTTT. The chain combines TRBV20-1 with TRBJ2-2; TRBD2 might be the D (5 bases). V lost 0 bases to trimming and J lost 6 bases, with 11 bases between them. CDR1 and CDR2 (germline): DFQATT, SNEGSKA (reference sequence). The CDR3 runs 14 residues.

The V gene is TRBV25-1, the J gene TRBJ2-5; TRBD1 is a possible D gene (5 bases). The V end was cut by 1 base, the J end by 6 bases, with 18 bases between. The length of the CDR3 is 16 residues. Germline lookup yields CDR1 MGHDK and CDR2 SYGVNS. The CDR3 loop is CASSELSPTQGQTQYF. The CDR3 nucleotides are TGTGCCAGCAGTGAATTAAGCCCGACGCAGGGCCAGACCCAGTACTTC.

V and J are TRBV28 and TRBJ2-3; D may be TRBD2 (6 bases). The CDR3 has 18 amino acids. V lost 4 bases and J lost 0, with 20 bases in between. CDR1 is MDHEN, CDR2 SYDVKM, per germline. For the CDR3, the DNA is TGTGCCAGCAGTTCCGCCGGGACTGGTTCACCTAGCACAGATACGCAGTATTTT. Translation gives CASSSAGTGSPSTDTQYF.

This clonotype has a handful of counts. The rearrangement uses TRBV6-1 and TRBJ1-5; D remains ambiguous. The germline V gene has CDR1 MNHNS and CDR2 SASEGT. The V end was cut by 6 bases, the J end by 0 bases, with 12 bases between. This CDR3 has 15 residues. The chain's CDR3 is CASRQASYSNQPQHF. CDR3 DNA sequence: TGTGCCAGCAGGCAGGCGAGCTATAGCAATCAGCCCCAGCATTTT.

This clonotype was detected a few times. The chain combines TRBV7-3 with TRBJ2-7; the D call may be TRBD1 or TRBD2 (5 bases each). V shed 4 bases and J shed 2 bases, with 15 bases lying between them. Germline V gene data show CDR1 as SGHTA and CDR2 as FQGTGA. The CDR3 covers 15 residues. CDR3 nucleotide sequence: TGTGCCAGCAGCTCCTCCGGGACGGGGCCCTACGAGCAGTACTTC. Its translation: CASSSSGTGPYEQYF.

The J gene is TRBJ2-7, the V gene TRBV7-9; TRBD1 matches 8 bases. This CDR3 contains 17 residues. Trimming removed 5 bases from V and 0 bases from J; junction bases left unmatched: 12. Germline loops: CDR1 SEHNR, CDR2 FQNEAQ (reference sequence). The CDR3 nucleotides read TGTGCCAGCAGCGCCCTGACAGGGGCCCCGAGCTCCTACGAGCAGTACTTC. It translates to CASSALTGAPSSYEQYF.

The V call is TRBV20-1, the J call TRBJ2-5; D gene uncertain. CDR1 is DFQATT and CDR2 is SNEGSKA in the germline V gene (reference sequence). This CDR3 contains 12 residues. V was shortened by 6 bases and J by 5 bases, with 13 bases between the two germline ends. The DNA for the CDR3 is TGCAGTGCAAGAAGGGTAGGGGAGACCCAGTACTTC. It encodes CSARRVGETQYF.

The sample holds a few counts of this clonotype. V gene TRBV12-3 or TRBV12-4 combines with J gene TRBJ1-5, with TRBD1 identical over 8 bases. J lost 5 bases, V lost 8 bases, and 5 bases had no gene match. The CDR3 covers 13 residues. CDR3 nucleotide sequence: TGTGCCAGCTCGGGACAGGTCGATCAGCCCCAGCATTTT. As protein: CASSGQVDQPQHF.

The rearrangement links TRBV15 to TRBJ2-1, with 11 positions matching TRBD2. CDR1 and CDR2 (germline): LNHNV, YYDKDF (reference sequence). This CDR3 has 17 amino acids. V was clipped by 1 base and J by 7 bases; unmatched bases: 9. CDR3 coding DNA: TGTGCCACCAGCAGAGCCGCCGGGGCTAGCGGGAGGAATGAGCAGTTCTTC. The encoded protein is CATSRAAGASGRNEQFF.

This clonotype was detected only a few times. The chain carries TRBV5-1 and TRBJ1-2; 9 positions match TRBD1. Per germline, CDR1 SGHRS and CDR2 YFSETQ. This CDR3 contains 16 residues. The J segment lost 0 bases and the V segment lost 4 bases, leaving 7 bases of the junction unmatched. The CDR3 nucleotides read TGCGCCAGCAGCCATAGAAGGGACAGGGCTAACTATGGCTACACCTTC. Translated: CASSHRRDRANYGYTF.